Presented here are 25 T cell receptor beta chains from one specimen sequenced in a study of cytomegalovirus exposure and HLA in healthy donors. PCR amplification relied on 60 Vbeta primers (plus 13 Jbeta primers). Assay used: immunoSEQ multiplex PCR; TCRdb lists only in-frame clones, some missing. The sample has some 120,000 clones, around 77% seen once. The sequenced sample was PBMCs. Source of these receptors: a man between 50 and 59 years old in good health and CMV-seronegative.

Regarding this clone: Germline is not matched at one junction end, which may reflect a read error. The chain joins TRBV6-5 to TRBJ2-7; 11 bases are shared with TRBD2. The CDR3 sequence is 15 residues long. Germline V gene data show CDR1 as MNHEY and CDR2 as SVGAGI. CDR3 in amino acids: CVSRKGTSGAYEQYF. As DNA, the CDR3 is TGTGTCAGCAGGAAAGGGACTAGCGGCGCCTACGAGCAGTACTTC.

V and J are TRBV1 and TRBJ2-5; the D segment call TRBD2 is taken from the table without a DNA check. TRBV1 is designated a pseudogene. This CDR3 has 14 amino acids. The CDR3 DNA follows: TGCACCAGCAGCCAAGATCGCCGGCAAGAGACCCAGTACTTC. Translation: CTSSQDRRQETQYF.

This rearrangement joins TRBV5-1 to TRBJ2-1; 11 nucleotides agree with TRBD2. The CDR3 loop spans 16 amino acids. The trim removed 0 bases at V and 9 bases at J, leaving 8 bases unmatched. Germline loops: CDR1 SGHRS, CDR2 YFSETQ. CDR3 nucleotide sequence: TGCGCCAGCAGCTTGGAGGTGACTAGCGGGAAAAGTGAGCAGTTCTTC. As protein: CASSLEVTSGKSEQFF.

This rearrangement joins TRBV19 to TRBJ2-5, with 10 bases fitting TRBD2. This CDR3 is built from 15 residues. The junction had 9 bases not matched to a gene; V was cut back by 6 bases and J by 5 bases. The germline gives CDR1 LNHDA, CDR2 SQIVND (reference sequence). The CDR3: CASRSSGRAFETQYF. Here the CDR3 DNA reads TGTGCCAGTAGGTCAAGCGGGAGGGCCTTCGAGACCCAGTACTTC.

This rearrangement joins TRBV11-2 to TRBJ1-1; no clear D. This CDR3 contains 11 residues. Germline CDR1 is SGHAT and CDR2 is FQNNGV. Trimming left V 5 bases short and J 3 bases short, with 4 bases between. CDR3 sequence reads: CASSQYTEAFF. For the CDR3, the DNA is TGTGCCAGCAGCCAATACACTGAAGCTTTCTTT.

This clone was detected a few times. This chain joins TRBV6-5 and TRBJ2-5, with 8 bases that match TRBD1. The DNA end lines up better with TRBJ2-7; the J call may be wrong. The germline V gene encodes CDR1 MNHEY and CDR2 SVGAGI. The CDR3 has 15 amino acids. CDR3 sequence reads: CASSYSTGATYEQYF. The CDR3 region has the DNA TGTGCCAGCAGTTACTCGACAGGGGCAACCTACGAGCAGTACTTC.

The V and J genes are TRBV4-1 and TRBJ2-7; TRBD2 matches 7 bases. There are 16 residues in the CDR3. Germline values: CDR1 MGHRA, CDR2 YSYEKL. V was clipped by 0 bases and J by 2 bases; unmatched bases: 7. The CDR3 DNA reads TGCGCCAGCAGCCAAGACGAGGCGGGGACTACCTACGAGCAGTACTTC. Protein sequence: CASSQDEAGTTYEQYF.

The gene calls are TRBV7-3 and TRBJ1-2; 7 bases fit TRBD1. The CDR3 spans 14 residues. The V segment lost 1 base and the J segment 3 bases; nucleotides outside the gene matches: 2. Germline V lookup: CDR1 SGHTA, CDR2 FQGTGA. This chain's CDR3 is CASSLIGTDYGYTF. The CDR3, as DNA: TGTGCCAGCAGCTTAATCGGGACAGACTATGGCTACACCTTC.

The chain recombines TRBV7-9 with TRBJ1-2, with D possibly matching TRBD1 (5 bases). The CDR3 contains 16 residues. CDR1 SEHNR and CDR2 FQNEAQ come from the germline V gene (reference sequence). The V gene lost 6 bases and the J gene lost 6 bases, with 23 bases spanning the gap. The CDR3 reads CASRPTSAAGNHGYTF. For the CDR3, the DNA is TGTGCCAGCAGACCCACCTCCGCGGCAGGGAATCATGGCTACACCTTC.

V and J are TRBV28 and TRBJ1-3; D might be TRBD1 (6 bases). The germline gives CDR1 MDHEN, CDR2 SYDVKM. V shed 6 bases and J shed 2 bases, with 11 bases lying between them. The CDR3 loop spans 14 amino acids. The CDR3 reads CASRPTGTGNTIYF. The CDR3 nucleotides read TGTGCCAGCAGACCAACAGGGACTGGAAACACCATATATTTT.

This sequence joins TRBV7-9 and TRBJ2-3; TRBD1 agrees at 8 bases. The CDR3 contains 15 residues. V was clipped by 2 bases and J by 6 bases; unmatched bases: 7. Germline lookup yields CDR1 SEHNR and CDR2 FQNEAQ (reference sequence). CDR3 DNA sequence: TGTGCCAGCAGCTTACAACAGGGGGGCAATGATACGCAGTATTTT. Protein sequence: CASSLQQGGNDTQYF.

V gene TRBV7-2 combines with J gene TRBJ1-2; 8 bases line up with TRBD1. This CDR3 has 14 residues. Germline V gene sequence: CDR1 SGHTA, CDR2 FQGNSA. Trimming at V came to 5 bases and at J to 8 bases, leaving 10 bases not matched to a gene. CDR3 loop: CASSPHDRGGGYTF. The CDR3 DNA reads as TGTGCCAGCAGCCCCCATGACAGGGGAGGCGGCTACACCTTC.

V usage is TRBV18 and J usage is TRBJ2-5, with 7 bases aligning to TRBD1. CDR1 is KGHSH, CDR2 LQKENI, per germline. This CDR3 comprises 14 residues. The V and J ends lost 0 bases and 6 bases, in that order; junction bases with no gene match: 4. This chain's CDR3 is CASSPPSRGKTQYF. The DNA of the CDR3 is TGTGCCAGCTCACCACCGTCCAGGGGGAAGACCCAGTACTTC.

This clone was observed a few times. V gene TRBV29-1 combines with J gene TRBJ1-5; D call uncertain. The CDR3 covers 13 residues. V shed 4 bases and J shed 5 bases, with 12 bases lying between them. CDR1 and CDR2 (germline): SQVTM, ANQGSEA. CDR3 sequence (DNA): TGCAGCGTTGGTCTCGCGGGTGATCAGCCCCAGCATTTT. It translates to CSVGLAGDQPQHF.

The CDR3 region has the DNA TGTGCCGCTTCTAGCGGACAAACATACGAGCAGTACTTC. Residues: CAASSGQTYEQYF. V and J are TRBV18 and TRBJ2-7, with 7 nucleotides matching TRBD2. V shed 11 bases, J shed 4 bases, and the junction held 11 bases outside the gene matches. There are 13 residues in the CDR3. Germline V CDR1 and CDR2: KGHSH, LQKENI.

The CDR3 protein is CASSLSINEQFF. CDR3 DNA: TGTGCCAGCAGTTTATCCATTAATGAGCAGTTCTTC. This chain uses TRBV27 with TRBJ2-1; D gene uncertain. Germline CDR1 MNHEY, CDR2 SMNVEV (reference sequence). V gave up 0 bases and J gave up 7 bases, with 4 bases separating them. This CDR3 has 12 residues.

This clone was counted only a few times. V is TRBV19 and J is TRBJ2-1; the match to TRBD2 covers 7 bases. V lost 4 bases and J lost 0; bases outside the gene matches: 3. CDR1 LNHDA and CDR2 SQIVND come from the germline V gene (reference sequence). The CDR3 runs to 15 residues. The CDR3 nucleotides read TGTGCCAGTAGTAAGAGGACTAGCTCCTACAATGAGCAGTTCTTC. Translating it yields CASSKRTSSYNEQFF.

Only one count was recorded for this clone. This chain links TRBV19 with TRBJ1-5, with 9 bases fitting TRBD1. The CDR3 extends over 14 amino acids. In germline, CDR1 is LNHDA, CDR2 SQIVND (reference sequence). The J segment lost 4 bases and the V segment lost 4 bases, leaving 2 bases of the junction unmatched. The DNA for the CDR3 is TGTGCCAGTAGTACGGGACAGGGAAATCAGCCCCAGCATTTT. This gives the protein CASSTGQGNQPQHF. The variable domain in full, with the rest retrieved from reference TRBV19 and TRBJ1-5, is DGGITQSPKYLFRKEGQNVTLSCEQNLNHDAMYWYRQDPGQGLRLIYYSQIVNDFQKGDIAEGYSVSREKKESFPLTVTSAQKNPTAFYLCASSTGQGNQPQHFGDGTRLSIL.

The chain uses TRBV5-1 and TRBJ1-2; 8 nucleotides line up with TRBD1. V dropped 3 bases and J dropped 4; count of bases not matched to a gene: 8. This CDR3 comprises 15 residues. CDR1 is SGHRS, CDR2 YFSETQ, per germline. CDR3 protein: CASSSTGGVGYGYTF. The CDR3, as DNA: TGCGCCAGCAGCTCCACAGGGGGAGTAGGCTATGGCTACACCTTC.

The chain employs TRBV2 and TRBJ2-7; TRBD1 matches at 7 bases. Germline trimming cut 3 bases from V and 2 bases from J; bases unmatched to any gene: 4. Germline values: CDR1 SNHLY, CDR2 FYNNEI. The CDR3 has 14 amino acids. CDR3 bases: TGTGCCAGCAGTGACGAGACAGGGCCCTACGAGCAGTACTTC. It encodes CASSDETGPYEQYF.

This sequence joins TRBV4-3 and TRBJ2-2; 10 bases agree with TRBD2. The V and J ends lost 3 bases and 4 bases, in that order; junction bases with no gene match: 8. This CDR3 is built from 17 residues. Germline loops: CDR1 LGHNA, CDR2 YSLEER. The CDR3, as DNA: TGCGCCAGCAGCCAGGACGAGCGGGAGGGCCGCACCGGGGAGCTGTTTTTT. This encodes CASSQDEREGRTGELFF.

The chain recombines TRBV5-8 with TRBJ1-5, with 12 positions matching TRBD1. After removal of 1 base from V and 6 bases from J, the junction contained 14 bases not matched to a gene. This CDR3 contains 19 residues. CDR1 and CDR2 (germline): SGHTS, YDEGEE. The chain's CDR3 is CASSLSTAPGQGATQPQHF. In nucleotides, the CDR3 is TGTGCCAGCAGCTTGTCCACAGCACCGGGACAGGGGGCCACTCAGCCCCAGCATTTT.

V is TRBV6-5 and J is TRBJ2-3; possibly TRBD2 for D (5 bases). The CDR3 consists of 12 residues. Trimming removed 6 bases from V and 6 bases from J, with 10 bases in between. CDR1 is MNHEY and CDR2 is SVGAGI in the germline V gene. This CDR3 reads CASSSRGDTQYF. The DNA for the CDR3 is TGTGCCAGCAGCTCTAGAGGGGATACGCAGTATTTT.

The chain has TRBV19 and TRBJ1-5, with TRBD1 as a possible D gene (5 bases). Germline V gene sequence: CDR1 LNHDA, CDR2 SQIVND (reference sequence). V was pared by 7 bases and J by 7 bases, with 14 bases between. The CDR3 loop spans 13 amino acids. In nucleotides, the CDR3 is TGTGCCAGTAATCGCCAGGGTGGGCAGCCCCAGCATTTT. Amino acid sequence: CASNRQGGQPQHF.

This sequence joins TRBV5-4 and TRBJ2-7, with TRBD1 matching over 9 bases. This CDR3 spans 17 amino acids. J was trimmed by 2 bases and V by 0 bases; bases with no gene match: 9. The germline gives CDR1 SGHNT, CDR2 YYREEE (reference sequence). CDR3 sequence: CASSLGLGGTGTYEQYF. The DNA for the CDR3 is TGTGCCAGCAGCTTGGGGCTTGGTGGGACAGGGACCTACGAGCAGTACTTC.